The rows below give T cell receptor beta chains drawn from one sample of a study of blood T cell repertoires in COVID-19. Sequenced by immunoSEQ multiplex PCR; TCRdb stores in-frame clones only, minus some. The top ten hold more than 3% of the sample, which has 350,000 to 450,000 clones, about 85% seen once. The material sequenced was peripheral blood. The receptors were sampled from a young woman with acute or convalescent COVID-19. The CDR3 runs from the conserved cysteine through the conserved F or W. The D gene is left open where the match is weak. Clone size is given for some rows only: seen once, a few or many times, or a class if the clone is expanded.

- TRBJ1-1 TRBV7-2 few TGTGCCAGCAGCTCCTACGGGTCTTCTGGCGCTGAAGCTTTCTTT CASSSYGSSGAEAFF
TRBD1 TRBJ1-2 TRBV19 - TGTGCCAGTAGTATACCGGGACAGGGGGGCTATGGCTACACCTTC CASSIPGQGGYGYTF
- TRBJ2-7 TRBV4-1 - TGCGCCAGCAGCCAAGATGACAGGAGCTCCTACGAGCAGTACTTC CASSQDDRSSYEQYF
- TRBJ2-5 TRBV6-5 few TGTGCCAGCAGTACCGTGACAGATATCGCCCAGACCCAGTACTTC CASSTVTDIAQTQYF
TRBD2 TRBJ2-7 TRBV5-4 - TGTGCCAGCAGCTTGTCGCGGGGGGCCTACGAGCAGTACTTC CASSLSRGAYEQYF
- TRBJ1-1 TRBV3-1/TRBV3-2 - TGTGCCAGCAGCCAAGTTACAGCCACTGAAGCTTTCTTT CASSQVTATEAFF
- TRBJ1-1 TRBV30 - TGTGCCTGGAGTGTAGGGGCAGTCAACACTGAAGCTTTCTTT CAWSVGAVNTEAFF
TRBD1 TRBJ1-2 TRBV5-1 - TGCGCCAGCCGCCCTGACAGGGGTACGGGTGGCTACACCTTC CASRPDRGTGGYTF
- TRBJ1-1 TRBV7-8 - TGTGCCAGCAGCTCCTCCGGGGAAAGCACTGAAGCTTTCTTT CASSSSGESTEAFF
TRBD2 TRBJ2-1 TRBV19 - TGTGCCAGCAGACTAGCGGGGTTACGGAATGAGCAGTTCTTC CASRLAGLRNEQFF
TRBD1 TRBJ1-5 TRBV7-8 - TGTGCCAGCAGCTTAATGGACAGGGGGGATCAGCCCCAGCATTTT CASSLMDRGDQPQHF
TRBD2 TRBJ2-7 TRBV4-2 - TGTGCCAGCAGCCAACTAGCGGGAGGGCCTCCCTACGAGCAGTACTTC CASSQLAGGPPYEQYF
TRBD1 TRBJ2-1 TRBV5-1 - TGCGCCAGCAGTCCGGGGACAGGGGGCTACAATGAGCAGTTCTTC CASSPGTGGYNEQFF
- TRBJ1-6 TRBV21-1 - TGTGCCAGCAGCAAGGGGAGGCAGGCCTATAATTCACCCCTCCACTTT CASSKGRQAYNSPLHF
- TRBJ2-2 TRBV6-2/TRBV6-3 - TGTGCCAGCAGTTACTCGAAGCCAGGATCCGGGGAGCTGTTTTTT CASSYSKPGSGELFF
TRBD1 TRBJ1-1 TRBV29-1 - TGCGCGACGATGAGGGGGCCGACTGAAGCTTTCTTT CATMRGPTEAFF
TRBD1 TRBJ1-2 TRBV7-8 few TGTGCCAGCAGCTTAGAAGGACAGGGGGCTATCTATGGCTACACCTTC CASSLEGQGAIYGYTF
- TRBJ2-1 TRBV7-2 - TGTGCCAGCAGCTTAGCAGTGACTAGCTACAATGAGCAGTTCTTC CASSLAVTSYNEQFF
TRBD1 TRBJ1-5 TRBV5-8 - TGTGCCAGCACCGGACAGGCGGTGATTTATAGCAATCAGCCCCAGCATTTT CASTGQAVIYSNQPQHF
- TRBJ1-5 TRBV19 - TGTGCCAGTAGTATGGGGACAAGGTATCAGCCCCAGCATTTT CASSMGTRYQPQHF
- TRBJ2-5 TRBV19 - TGTGCCAGTAATAAACGGGACCAAGAGACCCAGTACTTC CASNKRDQETQYF
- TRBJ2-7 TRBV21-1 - TGTGCCAGCAGCCCTCGTACGTCTAGCCGGTACTACGAGCAGTACTTC CASSPRTSSRYYEQYF
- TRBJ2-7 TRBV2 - TGTGCCAGCAAAATATACTCCTACGAGCAGTACTTC CASKIYSYEQYF
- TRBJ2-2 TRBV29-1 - TGCAGCGTTAGTCCAGGGGCCCCCGGGGAGCTGTTTTTT CSVSPGAPGELFF
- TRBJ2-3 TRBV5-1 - TGCGCCAGCAGCTTGGGGGGGCCGACAGATACGCAGTATTTT CASSLGGPTDTQYF
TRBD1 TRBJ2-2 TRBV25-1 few TGTGCCAGCAGTGAATTGGGGACAGGTGTGGTCACCGGGGAGCTGTTTTTT CASSELGTGVVTGELFF
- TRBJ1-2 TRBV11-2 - TGTGCCAGCAGCTCGAACAGGGCCTATGGCTACACCTTC CASSSNRAYGYTF
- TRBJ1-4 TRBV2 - TGTGCCAGCAGTGGCCCCTTCCAGGCCGGTGCTGAAAAACTGTTTTTT CASSGPFQAGAEKLFF
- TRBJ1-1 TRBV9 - TGTGCCAGCAGCGCTTCCACGAGGGAGACTGAAGCTTTCTTT CASSASTRETEAFF
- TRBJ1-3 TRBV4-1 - TGCGCCAGCAGCCCAGACAGGCCCTCTGGAAACACCATATATTTT CASSPDRPSGNTIYF
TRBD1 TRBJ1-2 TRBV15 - TGTGCCACCAGCAGGCCCGGGACAGGGGGCGGCGGCTACACCTTC CATSRPGTGGGGYTF
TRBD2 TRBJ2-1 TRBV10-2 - TGCGCCAGCGGGACTACTAGCGGGAATTTGGATGAGCAGTTCTTC CASGTTSGNLDEQFF
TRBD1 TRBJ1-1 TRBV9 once TGTGCCAGCAGCGTACTTACAGGGGGTACGAACACTGAAGCTTTCTTT CASSVLTGGTNTEAFF
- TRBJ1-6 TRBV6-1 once TGTGCCAGCAGTGAATCCAGTTCACCCCTCCACTTT CASSESSSPLHF
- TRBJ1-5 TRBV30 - TGTGCCTGGGAAACAGATAGCAATCAGCCCCAGCATTTT CAWETDSNQPQHF
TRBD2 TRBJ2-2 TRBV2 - TGTGCCAGCAGCCAGCGGGAGGGCCAGGGGGAGCTGTTTTTT CASSQREGQGELFF
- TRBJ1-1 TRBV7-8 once TGTGCCAGCAGCGTAAGACTACCGGGACACACGCTGACCACTGAAGCTTTCTTT CASSVRLPGHTLTTEAFF
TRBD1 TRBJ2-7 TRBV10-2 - TGCGCCAGCAGTAGACAGGGGAGCGAGCAGTACTTC CASSRQGSEQYF
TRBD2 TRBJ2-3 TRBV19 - TGTGCCAGTAGTATTTGGAGCGGGAGTAAAGATACGCAGTATTTT CASSIWSGSKDTQYF
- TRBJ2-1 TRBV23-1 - TGCGCCAGCAGTCAATCGGGTAAGTTAGTTCACAGGCGCAATATCGAGCAGTTCTTC CASSQSGKLVHRRNIEQFF
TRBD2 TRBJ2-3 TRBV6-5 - TGTGCCAGTCTAGCGGGGAACACAGATACGCAGTATTTT CASLAGNTDTQYF
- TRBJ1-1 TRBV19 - TGTGCCAGTAGTTCCGGGATCCACACTGAAGCTTTCTTT CASSSGIHTEAFF
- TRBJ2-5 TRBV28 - TGTGCCAGCAGTCCCGGGAGCCCTTACGAGACCCAGTACTTC CASSPGSPYETQYF
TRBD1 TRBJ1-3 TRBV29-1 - TGCAGCGTTGCGGATGTACGGGACAGCTCTGGAAACACCATATATTTT CSVADVRDSSGNTIYF
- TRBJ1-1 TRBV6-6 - TGTGCCAGCAGTTACCCCCCGCCAGGTAACACTGAAGCTTTCTTT CASSYPPPGNTEAFF
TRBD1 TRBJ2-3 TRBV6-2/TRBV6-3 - TGTGCCAGCAGTGTAACAGGGGTGGGCACAGATACGCAGTATTTT CASSVTGVGTDTQYF
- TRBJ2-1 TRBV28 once TGTGCCAGCAGTTGGACAGCTAGCTCCTACAATGAGCAGTTCTTC CASSWTASSYNEQFF
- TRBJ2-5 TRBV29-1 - TGCAGCGTTGAAGCAGGGGAGGAGACCCAGTACTTC CSVEAGEETQYF
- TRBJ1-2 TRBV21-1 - TGTGCCAGCATATGCAACTACTATGGCTACACCTTC CASICNYYGYTF
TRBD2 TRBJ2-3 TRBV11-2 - TGTGCCAGCAGCTTAATCCGGGAGTTGGGGACTAGGGACACAGATACGCAGTATTTT CASSLIRELGTRDTDTQYF
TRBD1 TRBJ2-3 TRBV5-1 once TGCGCCAGCAGCGGCGGACAGGGGTACACAGATACGCAGTATTTT CASSGGQGYTDTQYF
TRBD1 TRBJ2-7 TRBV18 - TGTGCCAGCTCACCATCGACAGGGAGCTCCTACGAGCAGTACTTC CASSPSTGSSYEQYF